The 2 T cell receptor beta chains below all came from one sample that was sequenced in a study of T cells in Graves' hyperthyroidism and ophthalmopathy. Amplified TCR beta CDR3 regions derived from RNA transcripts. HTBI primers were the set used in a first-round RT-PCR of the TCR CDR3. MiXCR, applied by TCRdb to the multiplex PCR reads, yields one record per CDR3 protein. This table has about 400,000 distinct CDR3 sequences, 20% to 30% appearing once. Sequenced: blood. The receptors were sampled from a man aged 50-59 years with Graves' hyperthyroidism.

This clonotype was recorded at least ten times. The CDR3 reads CASSPPGRGGGEQYF. Here the CDR3 DNA reads TGTGCCAGCAGTCCTCCCGGGCGGGGGGGGGGCGAGCAGTACTTC. V and J are TRBV28 and TRBJ2-7, with TRBD2 matching over 9 bases. Germline V gene sequence: CDR1 MDHEN, CDR2 SYDVKM. CDR3 size: 15 residues. V lost 5 bases, J lost 6 bases, and 11 bases stayed unmatched.

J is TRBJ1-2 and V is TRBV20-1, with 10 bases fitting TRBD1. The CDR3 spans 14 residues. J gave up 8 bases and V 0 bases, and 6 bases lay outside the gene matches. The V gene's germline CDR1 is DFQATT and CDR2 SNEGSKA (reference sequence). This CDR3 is CSARDRTGGRGYTF. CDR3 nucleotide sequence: TGCAGTGCTAGAGACCGGACAGGGGGGAGAGGCTACACCTTC.